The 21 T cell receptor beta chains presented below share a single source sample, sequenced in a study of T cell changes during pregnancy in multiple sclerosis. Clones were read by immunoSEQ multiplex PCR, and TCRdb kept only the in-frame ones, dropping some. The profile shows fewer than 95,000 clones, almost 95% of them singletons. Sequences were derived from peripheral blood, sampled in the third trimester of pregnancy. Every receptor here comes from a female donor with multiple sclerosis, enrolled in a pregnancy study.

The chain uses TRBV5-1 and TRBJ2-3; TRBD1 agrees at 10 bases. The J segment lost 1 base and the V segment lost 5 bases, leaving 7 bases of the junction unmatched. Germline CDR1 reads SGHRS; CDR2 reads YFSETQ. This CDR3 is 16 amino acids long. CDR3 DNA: TGCGCCAGCAGGAACTCCGGGACAGGGGGCACAGATACGCAGTATTTT. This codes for CASRNSGTGGTDTQYF.

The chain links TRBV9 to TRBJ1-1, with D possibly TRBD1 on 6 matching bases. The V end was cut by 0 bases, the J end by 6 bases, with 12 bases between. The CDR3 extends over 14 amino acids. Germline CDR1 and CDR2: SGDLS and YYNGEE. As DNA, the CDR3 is TGTGCCAGCAGCGTAGGGGGGGAGGGGGCTGAAGCTTTCTTT. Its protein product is CASSVGGEGAEAFF.

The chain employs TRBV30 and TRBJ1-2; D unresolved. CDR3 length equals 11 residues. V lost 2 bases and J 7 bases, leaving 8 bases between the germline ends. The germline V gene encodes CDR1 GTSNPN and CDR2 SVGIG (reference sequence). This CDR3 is CAWSPGGGYTF. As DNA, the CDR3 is TGTGCCTGGAGTCCTGGAGGTGGCTACACCTTC.

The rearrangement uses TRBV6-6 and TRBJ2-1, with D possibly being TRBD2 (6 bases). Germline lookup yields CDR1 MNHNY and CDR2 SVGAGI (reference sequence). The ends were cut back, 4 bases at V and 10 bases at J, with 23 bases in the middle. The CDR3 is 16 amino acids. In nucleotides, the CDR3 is TGTGCCAGCAGTTCACCCGGGGGAGGTTTTGTTCGGGAGCAGTTCTTC. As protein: CASSSPGGGFVREQFF.

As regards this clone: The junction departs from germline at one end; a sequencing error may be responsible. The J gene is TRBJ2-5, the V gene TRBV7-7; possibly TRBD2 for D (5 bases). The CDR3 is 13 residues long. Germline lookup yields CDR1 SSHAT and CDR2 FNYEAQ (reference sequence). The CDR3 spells CASSSRTGETQYF. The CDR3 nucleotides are TGTGCTAGCAGCTCTCGGACTGGTGAGACCCAGTACTTC.

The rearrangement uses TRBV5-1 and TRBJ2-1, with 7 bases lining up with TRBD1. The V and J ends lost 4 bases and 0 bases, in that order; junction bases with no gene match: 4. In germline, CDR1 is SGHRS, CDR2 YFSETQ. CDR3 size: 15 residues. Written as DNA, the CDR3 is TGCGCCAGCAGCCTTGGACAGGCCTCCTACAATGAGCAGTTCTTC. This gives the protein CASSLGQASYNEQFF.

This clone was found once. The chain's CDR3 is CASKELVEYNEQFF. Here the CDR3 DNA reads TGTGCCAGCAAGGAGTTGGTAGAATACAATGAGCAGTTCTTC. The chain couples TRBV6-5 to TRBJ2-1, with D uncertain. From germline, CDR1 is MNHEY and CDR2 SVGAGI. CDR3 length: 14 residues. The V end was cut by 7 bases, the J end by 4 bases, with 14 bases between.

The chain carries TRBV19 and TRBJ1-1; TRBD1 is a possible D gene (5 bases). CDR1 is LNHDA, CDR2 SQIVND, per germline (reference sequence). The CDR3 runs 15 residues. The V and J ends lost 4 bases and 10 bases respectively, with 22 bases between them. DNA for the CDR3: TGTGCCAGTAGTACGCTCCAGGGTGGTAACCCGGGAGCTTTCTTT. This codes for CASSTLQGGNPGAFF.

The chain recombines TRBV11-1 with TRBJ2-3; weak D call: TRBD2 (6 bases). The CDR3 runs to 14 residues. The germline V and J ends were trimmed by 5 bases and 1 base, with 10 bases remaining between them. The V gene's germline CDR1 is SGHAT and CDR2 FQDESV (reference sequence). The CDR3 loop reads CASSRSGRTDTQYF. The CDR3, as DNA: TGTGCCAGCAGCCGCAGCGGGCGCACAGATACGCAGTATTTT.

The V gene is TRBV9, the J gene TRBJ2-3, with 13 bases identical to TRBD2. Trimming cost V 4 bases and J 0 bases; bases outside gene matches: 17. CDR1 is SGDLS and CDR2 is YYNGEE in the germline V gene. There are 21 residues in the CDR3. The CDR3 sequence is CASSTPKLAGGPLSSTDTQYF. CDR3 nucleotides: TGTGCCAGCAGCACCCCTAAACTAGCGGGAGGGCCCCTGTCTAGCACAGATACGCAGTATTTT. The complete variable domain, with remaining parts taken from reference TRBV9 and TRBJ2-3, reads DSGVTQTPKHLITATGQRVTLRCSPRSGDLSVYWYQQSLDQGLQFLIQYYNGEERAKGNILERFSAQQFPDLHSELNLSSLELGDSALYFCASSTPKLAGGPLSSTDTQYFGPGTRLTVL.

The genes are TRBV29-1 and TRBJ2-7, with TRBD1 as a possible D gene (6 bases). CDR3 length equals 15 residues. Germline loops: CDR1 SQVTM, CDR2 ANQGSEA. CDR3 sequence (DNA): TGCAGTCCGGGACGGGACACTATTTCACCCTACGAGCAGTACTTC. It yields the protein CSPGRDTISPYEQYF.

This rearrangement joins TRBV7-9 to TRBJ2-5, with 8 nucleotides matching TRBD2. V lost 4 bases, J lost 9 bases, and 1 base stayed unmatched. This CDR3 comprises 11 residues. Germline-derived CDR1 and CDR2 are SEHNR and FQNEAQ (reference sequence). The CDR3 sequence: CASSSGGAQYF. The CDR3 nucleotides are TGTGCCAGCAGCTCCGGGGGGGCCCAGTACTTC.

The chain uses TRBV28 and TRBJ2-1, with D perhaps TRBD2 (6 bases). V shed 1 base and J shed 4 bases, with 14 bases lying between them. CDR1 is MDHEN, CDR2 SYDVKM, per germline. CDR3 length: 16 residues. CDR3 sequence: CASSLLTTGGYNEQFF. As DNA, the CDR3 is TGTGCCAGCAGTTTATTAACGACTGGGGGGTACAATGAGCAGTTCTTC.

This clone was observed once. CDR3 in amino acids: CASSYQRPTPSYEQYF. CDR3 DNA sequence: TGTGCCAGCAGTTACCAGCGACCAACCCCCTCCTACGAGCAGTACTTC. The chain uses TRBV6-6 and TRBJ2-7; no reliable D call. The CDR3 is 16 amino acids. V gave up 2 bases and J gave up 0 bases, with 14 bases separating them. From germline, CDR1 is MNHNY and CDR2 SVGAGI (reference sequence).

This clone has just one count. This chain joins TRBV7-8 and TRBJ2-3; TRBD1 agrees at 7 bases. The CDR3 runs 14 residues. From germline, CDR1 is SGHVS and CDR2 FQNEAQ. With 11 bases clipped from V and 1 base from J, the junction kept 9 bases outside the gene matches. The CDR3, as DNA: TGTGCCTCTCAAGACAGGGTCGGCACAGATACGCAGTATTTT. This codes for CASQDRVGTDTQYF.

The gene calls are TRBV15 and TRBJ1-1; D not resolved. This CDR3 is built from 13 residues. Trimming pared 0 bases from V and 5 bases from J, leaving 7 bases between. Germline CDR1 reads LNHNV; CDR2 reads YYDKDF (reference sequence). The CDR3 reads CATSRDPGTEAFF. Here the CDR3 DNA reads TGTGCCACCAGCAGAGATCCGGGGACTGAAGCTTTCTTT.

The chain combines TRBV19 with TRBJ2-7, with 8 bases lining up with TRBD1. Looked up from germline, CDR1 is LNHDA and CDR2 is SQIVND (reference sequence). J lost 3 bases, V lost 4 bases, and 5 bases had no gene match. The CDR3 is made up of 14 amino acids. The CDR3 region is CASSTFDRGYEQYF. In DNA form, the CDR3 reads TGTGCCAGTAGTACCTTTGACAGGGGCTACGAGCAGTACTTC.

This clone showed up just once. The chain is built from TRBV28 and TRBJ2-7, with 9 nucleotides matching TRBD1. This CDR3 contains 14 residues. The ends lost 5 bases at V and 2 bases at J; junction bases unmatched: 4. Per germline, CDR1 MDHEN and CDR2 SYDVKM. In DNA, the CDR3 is TGTGCCAGCAGTACAGGGGGCCGGGCCTACGAGCAGTACTTC. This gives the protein CASSTGGRAYEQYF.

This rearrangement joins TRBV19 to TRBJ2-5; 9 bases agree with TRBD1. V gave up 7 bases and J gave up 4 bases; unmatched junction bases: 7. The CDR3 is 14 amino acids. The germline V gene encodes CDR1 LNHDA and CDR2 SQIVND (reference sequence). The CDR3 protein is CASNLGQGGETQYF. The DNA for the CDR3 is TGTGCCAGTAACCTGGGACAGGGAGGAGAGACCCAGTACTTC.

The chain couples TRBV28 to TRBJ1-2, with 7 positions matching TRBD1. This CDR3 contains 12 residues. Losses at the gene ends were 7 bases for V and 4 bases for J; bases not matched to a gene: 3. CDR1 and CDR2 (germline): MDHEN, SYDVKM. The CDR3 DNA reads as TGTGCCAGCAATAGGGGGCCCTATGGCTACACCTTC. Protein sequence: CASNRGPYGYTF.

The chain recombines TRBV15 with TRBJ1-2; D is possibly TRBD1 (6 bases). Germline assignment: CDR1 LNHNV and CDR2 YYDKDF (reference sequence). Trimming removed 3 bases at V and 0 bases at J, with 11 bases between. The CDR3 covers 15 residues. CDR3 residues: CATSSHRATNYGYTF. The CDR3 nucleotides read TGTGCCACCAGCAGCCACAGGGCGACTAACTATGGCTACACCTTC.